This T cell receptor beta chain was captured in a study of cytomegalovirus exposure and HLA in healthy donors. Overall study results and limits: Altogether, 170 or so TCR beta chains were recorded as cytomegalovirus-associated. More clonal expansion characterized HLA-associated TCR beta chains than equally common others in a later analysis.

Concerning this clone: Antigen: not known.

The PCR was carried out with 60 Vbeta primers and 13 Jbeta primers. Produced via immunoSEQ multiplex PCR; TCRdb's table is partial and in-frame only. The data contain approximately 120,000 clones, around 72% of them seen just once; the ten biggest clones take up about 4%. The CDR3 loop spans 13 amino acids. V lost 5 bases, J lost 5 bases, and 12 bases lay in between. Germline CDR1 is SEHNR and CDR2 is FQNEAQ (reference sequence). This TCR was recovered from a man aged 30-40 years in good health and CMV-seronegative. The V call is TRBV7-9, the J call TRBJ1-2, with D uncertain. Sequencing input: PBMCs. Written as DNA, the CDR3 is TGTGCCAGCAGCCCACGGTACGATTATGGCTACACCTTC. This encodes CASSPRYDYGYTF. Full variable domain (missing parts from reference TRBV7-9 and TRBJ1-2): DTGVSQNPRHKITKRGQNVTFRCDPISEHNRLYWYRQTLGQGPEFLTYFQNEAQLEKSRLLSDRFSAERPKGSFSTLEIQRTEQGDSAMYLCASSPRYDYGYTFGSGTRLTVV.